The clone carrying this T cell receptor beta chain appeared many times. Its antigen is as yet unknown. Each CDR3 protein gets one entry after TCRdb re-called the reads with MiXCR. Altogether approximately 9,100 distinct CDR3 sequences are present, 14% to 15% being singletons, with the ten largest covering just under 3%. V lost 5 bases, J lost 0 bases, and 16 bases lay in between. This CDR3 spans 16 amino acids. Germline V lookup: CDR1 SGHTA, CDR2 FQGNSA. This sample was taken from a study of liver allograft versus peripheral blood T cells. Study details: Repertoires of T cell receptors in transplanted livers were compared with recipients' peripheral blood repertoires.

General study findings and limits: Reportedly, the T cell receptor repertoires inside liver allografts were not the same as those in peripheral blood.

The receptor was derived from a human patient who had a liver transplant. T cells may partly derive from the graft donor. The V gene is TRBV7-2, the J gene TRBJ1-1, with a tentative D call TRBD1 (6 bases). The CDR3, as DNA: TGTGCCAGCAGCGACCCTGGACAGCTTATGAACACTGAAGCTTTCTTT. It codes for CASSDPGQLMNTEAFF.